This T cell receptor beta chain is from a study of beta chain features in type 1 diabetes. CDR3 size: 15 residues. V was trimmed by 1 base and J by 3 bases, leaving 12 bases between them. Germline V lookup: CDR1 SGDLS, CDR2 YYNGEE. Regarding the study as a whole: Fewer junction insertions and more nucleotide deletions appeared in type 1 diabetes patients. Cells expressing TCR highly could be over-represented by cDNA sequencing.

All of the sorted populations showed purity greater than 95%. Reverse transcription of all isolated RNA meant that expressed TCRB transcripts were sequenced. Sequencing was performed with immunoSEQ multiplex PCR; in TCRdb, only in-frame clones are kept and a portion is missing. The sample holds around 160,000 clones, under 60% seen once. A remark on this clone: Its antigen is not identified.

The rearrangement joins TRBV9 to TRBJ2-3, with a tentative D call TRBD2 (6 bases). This clonotype was obtained from a man younger than 35 in good health. Sample: Tregs from blood. The DNA for the CDR3 is TGTGCCAGCAGCGTAACCGGGACTCTAACAGATACGCAGTATTTT. The encoded protein is CASSVTGTLTDTQYF.